These T cell receptor beta chains were read from a single sample in a study of cytomegalovirus exposure and HLA in healthy donors. Data came from immunoSEQ multiplex PCR; TCRdb stores just in-frame clones and leaves some out. This table has about 100,000 clones, roughly 75% appearing once. Sequencing was carried out using PBMCs. Source of these receptors: a man aged 25-40 years in good health and CMV-seronegative. Each CDR3 is given with its conserved first and last residue. Fields, in order: J gene, V gene, clone size, D gene, CDR3 protein, CDR3 DNA. A D gene is named only where the DNA matches it firmly. Only some rows state a clone size, as once, few, many or a class for expanded clones.

j_call: TRBJ1-2
v_call: TRBV6-1
clone_size: -
d_call: -
cdr3_aa: CASSEGYRSYGYTF
cdr3_nt: TGTGCCAGCAGTGAAGGATACAGAAGCTATGGCTACACCTTC

j_call: TRBJ1-2
v_call: TRBV6-4
clone_size: -
d_call: -
cdr3_aa: CASSDSPGVSWGYTF
cdr3_nt: TGTGCCAGCAGTGACTCCCCGGGGGTTTCTTGGGGCTACACCTTC

j_call: TRBJ2-1
v_call: TRBV4-2
clone_size: -
d_call: -
cdr3_aa: CASSQDPRDYNEQFF
cdr3_nt: TGTGCCAGCAGCCAAGATCCCAGGGATTACAATGAGCAGTTCTTC

j_call: TRBJ2-1
v_call: TRBV7-7
clone_size: once
d_call: -
cdr3_aa: CASSSQVANEQFF
cdr3_nt: TGTGCCAGCAGCTCCCAGGTGGCCAATGAGCAGTTCTTC

j_call: TRBJ2-3
v_call: TRBV6-1
clone_size: -
d_call: -
cdr3_aa: CASSDWRASPTDTQYF
cdr3_nt: TGTGCCAGCAGTGATTGGCGGGCCTCCCCCACAGATACGCAGTATTTT

j_call: TRBJ1-1
v_call: TRBV10-3
clone_size: -
d_call: -
cdr3_aa: CAITWEAGTEAFF
cdr3_nt: TGTGCCATCACATGGGAGGCAGGCACTGAAGCTTTCTTT

j_call: TRBJ1-2
v_call: TRBV19
clone_size: -
d_call: TRBD1
cdr3_aa: CASSIMAGGDSYTF
cdr3_nt: TGTGCCAGTAGTATTATGGCAGGGGGCGATAGCTACACCTTC

j_call: TRBJ2-7
v_call: TRBV5-5
clone_size: few
d_call: TRBD1
cdr3_aa: CASRKRLDRGSDEQYF
cdr3_nt: TGTGCCAGCAGAAAGAGGTTGGACAGGGGGAGCGACGAGCAGTACTTC

j_call: TRBJ2-1
v_call: TRBV10-2
clone_size: -
d_call: TRBD2
cdr3_aa: CASSGSAGGNEQFF
cdr3_nt: TGCGCCAGCAGTGGATCGGCGGGAGGTAATGAGCAGTTCTTC

j_call: TRBJ2-1
v_call: TRBV10-2
clone_size: -
d_call: -
cdr3_aa: CASSVSGNEQFF
cdr3_nt: TGCGCCAGCAGTGTGAGCGGTAATGAGCAGTTCTTC

j_call: TRBJ2-1
v_call: TRBV5-6
clone_size: -
d_call: TRBD1
cdr3_aa: CASSPDRAYNEQFF
cdr3_nt: TGTGCCAGCAGCCCCGACAGGGCGTACAATGAGCAGTTCTTC

j_call: TRBJ2-3
v_call: TRBV5-1
clone_size: -
d_call: -
cdr3_aa: CASRGAGFSTDTQYF
cdr3_nt: TGCGCCAGCAGAGGGGCCGGGTTTTCCACAGATACGCAGTATTTT

j_call: TRBJ2-7
v_call: TRBV7-8
clone_size: -
d_call: -
cdr3_aa: CASSYGQFYEQYF
cdr3_nt: TGTGCCAGCAGCTATGGACAGTTCTACGAGCAGTACTTC

j_call: TRBJ2-3
v_call: TRBV4-2
clone_size: once
d_call: TRBD2
cdr3_aa: CASSQGGGGGADTQYF
cdr3_nt: TGTGCCAGCAGCCAAGGCGGGGGGGGAGGGGCAGATACGCAGTATTTT

j_call: TRBJ2-3
v_call: TRBV7-6
clone_size: -
d_call: -
cdr3_aa: CASSLLFGGGRTDTQYF
cdr3_nt: TGTGCCAGCAGCCTCCTTTTTGGGGGCGGAAGGACAGATACGCAGTATTTT

j_call: TRBJ1-2
v_call: TRBV7-2
clone_size: once
d_call: TRBD1
cdr3_aa: CASSGTALGYTF
cdr3_nt: TGTGCCAGCAGCGGGACAGCCTTGGGCTACACCTTC

j_call: TRBJ1-1
v_call: TRBV11-2
clone_size: few
d_call: -
cdr3_aa: CASSLEGSGSGGKAFF
cdr3_nt: TGTGCCAGCAGCTTAGAGGGGTCGGGCAGCGGAGGTAAAGCTTTCTTT

j_call: TRBJ2-5
v_call: TRBV5-1
clone_size: few
d_call: TRBD2
cdr3_aa: CASSQGLAGGETQYF
cdr3_nt: TGCGCCAGCAGCCAAGGACTAGCGGGAGGAGAGACCCAGTACTTC

j_call: TRBJ2-5
v_call: TRBV30
clone_size: -
d_call: TRBD2
cdr3_aa: CAWATTSGGFQETQYF
cdr3_nt: TGTGCCTGGGCTACAACTAGCGGGGGGTTCCAAGAGACCCAGTACTTC

j_call: TRBJ1-1
v_call: TRBV2
clone_size: -
d_call: -
cdr3_aa: CASSDGRVVEAFF
cdr3_nt: TGTGCCAGCAGTGACGGCAGGGTTGTTGAAGCTTTCTTT

j_call: TRBJ2-2
v_call: TRBV19
clone_size: once
d_call: -
cdr3_aa: CASSILRLVNTGELFF
cdr3_nt: TGTGCCAGTAGTATCCTGCGGCTCGTCAACACCGGGGAGCTGTTTTTT

j_call: TRBJ2-1
v_call: TRBV5-4
clone_size: -
d_call: TRBD1
cdr3_aa: CASSPGTGGAYNEQFF
cdr3_nt: TGTGCCAGCAGCCCTGGGACAGGGGGGGCCTACAATGAGCAGTTCTTC

j_call: TRBJ2-1
v_call: TRBV7-9
clone_size: few
d_call: -
cdr3_aa: CASSFWPEEAEQFF
cdr3_nt: TGTGCCAGCAGCTTTTGGCCCGAGGAGGCTGAGCAGTTCTTC

j_call: TRBJ2-5
v_call: TRBV27
clone_size: -
d_call: TRBD2
cdr3_aa: CASSTGLAGGQETQYF
cdr3_nt: TGTGCCAGCAGTACGGGACTAGCGGGGGGGCAAGAGACCCAGTACTTC

j_call: TRBJ2-7
v_call: TRBV6-6
clone_size: once
d_call: -
cdr3_aa: CASRLTQGGYEQYF
cdr3_nt: TGTGCCAGCAGGCTTACCCAAGGCGGTTACGAGCAGTACTTC

j_call: TRBJ2-7
v_call: TRBV28
clone_size: few
d_call: -
cdr3_aa: CASSLLLKSSYEQYF
cdr3_nt: TGTGCCAGCAGTTTATTGCTCAAGAGCTCCTACGAGCAGTACTTC

j_call: TRBJ1-1
v_call: TRBV9
clone_size: -
d_call: TRBD1
cdr3_aa: CASSVYQGGTEAFF
cdr3_nt: TGTGCCAGCAGCGTATATCAGGGGGGAACTGAAGCTTTCTTT

j_call: TRBJ2-1
v_call: TRBV18
clone_size: once
d_call: TRBD2
cdr3_aa: CASSPSLWTSSNEQFF
cdr3_nt: TGTGCCAGCTCACCATCCTTATGGACTAGCTCCAATGAGCAGTTCTTC

j_call: TRBJ1-5
v_call: TRBV30
clone_size: -
d_call: -
cdr3_aa: CAWTHGGNQPQHF
cdr3_nt: TGTGCCTGGACCCACGGAGGGAATCAGCCCCAGCATTTT

j_call: TRBJ2-2
v_call: TRBV28
clone_size: -
d_call: -
cdr3_aa: CASSNRGGAGELFF
cdr3_nt: TGTGCCAGCAGCAACAGGGGAGGAGCCGGGGAGCTGTTTTTT

j_call: TRBJ2-3
v_call: TRBV2
clone_size: -
d_call: -
cdr3_aa: CAITSLSSDTQYF
cdr3_nt: TGTGCCATCACTAGTTTGTCTTCGGATACGCAGTATTTT

j_call: TRBJ2-7
v_call: TRBV25-1
clone_size: -
d_call: -
cdr3_aa: CASSESNSGYEQYF
cdr3_nt: TGTGCCAGCAGTGAATCTAACAGCGGCTACGAGCAGTACTTC

j_call: TRBJ2-7
v_call: TRBV2
clone_size: -
d_call: -
cdr3_aa: CASSLSGLAYEQYF
cdr3_nt: TGTGCCAGCAGTTTGAGCGGGCTGGCCTACGAGCAGTACTTC

j_call: TRBJ2-2
v_call: TRBV19
clone_size: -
d_call: -
cdr3_aa: CASTPGTLNTGELFF
cdr3_nt: TGTGCCAGTACCCCCGGGACTTTGAACACCGGGGAGCTGTTTTTT

j_call: TRBJ1-2
v_call: TRBV11-2
clone_size: -
d_call: -
cdr3_aa: CASRSTGSHYGYTF
cdr3_nt: TGTGCCAGCAGATCAACAGGGTCGCACTATGGCTACACCTTC

j_call: TRBJ1-1
v_call: TRBV11-2
clone_size: -
d_call: -
cdr3_aa: CASSSAGIPPTKNTEAFF
cdr3_nt: TGTGCCAGCAGCTCAGCCGGGATTCCACCCACAAAAAACACTGAAGCTTTCTTT

j_call: TRBJ1-1
v_call: TRBV28
clone_size: -
d_call: -
cdr3_aa: CASRAGTRLGWTEAFF
cdr3_nt: TGTGCCAGCAGAGCCGGGACTCGCCTCGGGTGGACTGAAGCTTTCTTT

j_call: TRBJ1-6
v_call: TRBV5-4
clone_size: -
d_call: TRBD1
cdr3_aa: CASSLGQGVSPLHF
cdr3_nt: TGTGCCAGCAGCTTGGGGCAGGGGGTATCACCCCTCCACTTT

j_call: TRBJ1-1
v_call: TRBV7-6
clone_size: -
d_call: -
cdr3_aa: CASSSVTLGEAFF
cdr3_nt: TGTGCCAGCAGTTCCGTGACTTTGGGTGAAGCTTTCTTT

j_call: TRBJ2-2
v_call: TRBV7-3
clone_size: -
d_call: TRBD1
cdr3_aa: CASSQNQGAGGELFF
cdr3_nt: TGTGCCAGCAGCCAAAACCAGGGGGCCGGCGGGGAGCTGTTTTTT

j_call: TRBJ2-7
v_call: TRBV15
clone_size: -
d_call: TRBD1
cdr3_aa: CATSRVHGTAYEQYF
cdr3_nt: TGTGCCACCAGCAGAGTCCACGGGACAGCCTACGAGCAGTACTTC

j_call: TRBJ2-3
v_call: TRBV18
clone_size: -
d_call: -
cdr3_aa: CASSPLRQGGTDTQYF
cdr3_nt: TGTGCCAGCTCACCCCTTCGCCAGGGGGGTACAGATACGCAGTATTTT

j_call: TRBJ2-1
v_call: TRBV19
clone_size: -
d_call: -
cdr3_aa: CASSQGLDYNEQFF
cdr3_nt: TGTGCCAGTAGTCAAGGACTTGACTACAATGAGCAGTTCTTC

j_call: TRBJ2-4
v_call: TRBV2
clone_size: -
d_call: -
cdr3_aa: CASSGHLAKNIQYF
cdr3_nt: TGTGCCAGCAGTGGACACCTAGCCAAAAACATTCAGTACTTC

j_call: TRBJ2-2
v_call: TRBV4-1
clone_size: -
d_call: -
cdr3_aa: CASSQVPSHLGGELFF
cdr3_nt: TGCGCCAGCAGCCAAGTCCCCTCCCACCTAGGCGGGGAGCTGTTTTTT

j_call: TRBJ1-1
v_call: TRBV5-5
clone_size: -
d_call: TRBD1
cdr3_aa: CASSLFQGANTEAFF
cdr3_nt: TGTGCCAGCAGCTTGTTCCAGGGGGCGAACACTGAAGCTTTCTTT